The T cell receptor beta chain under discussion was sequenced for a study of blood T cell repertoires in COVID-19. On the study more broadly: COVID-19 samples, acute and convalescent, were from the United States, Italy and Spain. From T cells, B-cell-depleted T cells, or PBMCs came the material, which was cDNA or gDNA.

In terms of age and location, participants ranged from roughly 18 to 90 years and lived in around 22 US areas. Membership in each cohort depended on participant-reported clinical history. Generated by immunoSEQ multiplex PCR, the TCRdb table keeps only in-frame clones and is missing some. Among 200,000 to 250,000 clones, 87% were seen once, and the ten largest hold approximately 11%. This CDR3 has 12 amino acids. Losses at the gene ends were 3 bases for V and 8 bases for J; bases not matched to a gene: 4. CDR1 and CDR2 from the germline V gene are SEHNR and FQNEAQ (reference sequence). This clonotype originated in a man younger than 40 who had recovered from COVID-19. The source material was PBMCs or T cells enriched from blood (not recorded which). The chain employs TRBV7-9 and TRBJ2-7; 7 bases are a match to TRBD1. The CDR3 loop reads CASSFEGAKQYF. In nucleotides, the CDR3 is TGTGCCAGCAGCTTCGAGGGGGCGAAGCAGTACTTC.